A single sample gave rise to the 5 T cell receptor beta chains below, sequenced in a study of PD-1 blockade in classical Hodgkin lymphoma. The table came from immunoSEQ multiplex PCR; TCRdb's copy has only in-frame clones and leaves some out. The sample includes some 96,000 clones, approximately 94% of them seen just once. The time point denotes: cycle 4 day 1 (C4D1), after less than 7 weeks of nivolumab. The patients all showed relapse after autologous stem cell transplantation, while their brentuximab vedotin exposure varied. The specimen was peripheral blood mononuclear cells (PBMCs), collected before the fourth cycle of nivolumab. The receptor source for this set is a human donor with classical Hodgkin lymphoma.

The J gene is TRBJ1-5, the V gene TRBV12-5; D might be TRBD1 (6 bases). V was cut by 0 bases and J by 0 bases, with 15 bases left in between. The CDR3 has 18 amino acids. The germline V gene encodes CDR1 LGHNT and CDR2 FRNRAP. In DNA form, the CDR3 reads TGTGCTAGTGGTTTGGTACAAGGGCCAGGGGATAGCAATCAGCCCCAGCATTTT. Its translation is CASGLVQGPGDSNQPQHF. Variable domain in full (rest from reference TRBV12-5 and TRBJ1-5): DARVTQTPRHKVTEMGQEVTMRCQPILGHNTVFWYRQTMMQGLELLAYFRNRAPLDDSGMPKDRFSAEMPDATLATLKIQPSEPRDSAVYFCASGLVQGPGDSNQPQHFGDGTRLSIL.

The rearrangement uses TRBV6-5 and TRBJ2-1, with a weak D call TRBD1 (6 bases). This CDR3 region has 12 residues. V was trimmed by 8 bases and J by 6 bases, leaving 11 bases between them. Looked up from germline, CDR1 is MNHEY and CDR2 is SVGAGI. CDR3 in DNA: TGTGCCAGCGGCGACAGGCCCAATGAGCAGTTCTTC. This encodes CASGDRPNEQFF.

V and J are TRBV19 and TRBJ1-2; perhaps TRBD1 as D (6 bases). This CDR3 region has 15 residues. Trimming took 3 bases from V and 4 from J, leaving 15 bases between them. Germline V lookup: CDR1 LNHDA, CDR2 SQIVND (reference sequence). The CDR3 here is CASSIRGQGSYGYTF. CDR3 in DNA: TGTGCCAGTAGTATTAGAGGTCAGGGGAGCTATGGCTACACCTTC.

The chain employs TRBV29-1 and TRBJ1-2; 7 nucleotides agree with TRBD1. The CDR3 is made up of 13 amino acids. CDR1 and CDR2 (germline): SQVTM, ANQGSEA. The junction had 12 bases not matched to a gene; V was cut back by 8 bases and J by 6 bases. CDR3 in amino acids: CSISGTEINGYTF. CDR3 nucleotides: TGCAGCATATCCGGGACAGAGATTAATGGCTACACCTTC.

This clone occurred once. This chain links TRBV6-1 with TRBJ2-1; 9 bases agree with TRBD2. CDR3 length: 15 amino acids. The trim removed 2 bases at V and 6 bases at J, leaving 5 bases unmatched. Germline V lookup: CDR1 MNHNS, CDR2 SASEGT. The CDR3 reads CASSESSGRPNEQFF. CDR3 bases: TGTGCCAGCAGTGAATCGAGCGGGAGGCCCAATGAGCAGTTCTTC.